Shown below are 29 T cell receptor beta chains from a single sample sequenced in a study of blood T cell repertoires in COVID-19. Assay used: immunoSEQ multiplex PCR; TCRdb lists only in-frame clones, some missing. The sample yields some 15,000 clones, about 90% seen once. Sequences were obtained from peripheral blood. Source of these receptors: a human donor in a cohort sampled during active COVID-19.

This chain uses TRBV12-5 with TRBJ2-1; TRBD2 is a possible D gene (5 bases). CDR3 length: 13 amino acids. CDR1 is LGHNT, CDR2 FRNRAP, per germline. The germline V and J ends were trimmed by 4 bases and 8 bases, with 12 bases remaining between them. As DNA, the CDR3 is TGTGCTAGTGGTTCGCCCCCGGAGGATGAGCAGTTCTTC. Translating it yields CASGSPPEDEQFF.

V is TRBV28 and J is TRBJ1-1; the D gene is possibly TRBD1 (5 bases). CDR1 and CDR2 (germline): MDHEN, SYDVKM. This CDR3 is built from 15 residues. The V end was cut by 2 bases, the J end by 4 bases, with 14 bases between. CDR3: CASSLGGAGSTEAFF. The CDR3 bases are TGTGCCAGCAGTTTAGGGGGAGCCGGGAGCACTGAAGCTTTCTTT.

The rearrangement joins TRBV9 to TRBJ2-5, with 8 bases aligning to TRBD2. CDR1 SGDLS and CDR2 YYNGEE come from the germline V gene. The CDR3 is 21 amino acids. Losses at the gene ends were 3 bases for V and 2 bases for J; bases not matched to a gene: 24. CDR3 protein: CASSGPQSWGGAGARQETQYF. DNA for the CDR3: TGTGCCAGCAGCGGCCCACAGAGCTGGGGTGGAGCGGGGGCTCGACAAGAGACCCAGTACTTC.

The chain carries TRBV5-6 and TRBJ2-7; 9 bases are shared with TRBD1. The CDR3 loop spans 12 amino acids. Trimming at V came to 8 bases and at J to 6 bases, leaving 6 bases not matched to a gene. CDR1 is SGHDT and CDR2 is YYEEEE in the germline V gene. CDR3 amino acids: CASSTGGVEQYF. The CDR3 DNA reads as TGTGCCAGTTCGACAGGGGGGGTCGAGCAGTACTTC.

DNA for the CDR3: TGTGCCAGCAGCACGGACTCCCTCTCCTACGAGCAGTACTTC. Protein sequence: CASSTDSLSYEQYF. The chain employs TRBV11-3 and TRBJ2-7; a possible D gene is TRBD2 (5 bases). The CDR3 sequence is 14 residues long. The germline V and J ends were trimmed by 5 bases and 0 bases, with 11 bases remaining between them. Germline-derived CDR1 and CDR2 are SGHNT and YENEEA.

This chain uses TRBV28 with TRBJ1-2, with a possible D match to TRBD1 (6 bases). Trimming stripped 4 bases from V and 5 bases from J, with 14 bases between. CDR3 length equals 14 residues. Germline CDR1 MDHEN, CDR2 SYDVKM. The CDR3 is CASSYYTGPYGYTF. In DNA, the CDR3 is TGTGCCAGCAGTTATTATACAGGGCCGTATGGCTACACCTTC.

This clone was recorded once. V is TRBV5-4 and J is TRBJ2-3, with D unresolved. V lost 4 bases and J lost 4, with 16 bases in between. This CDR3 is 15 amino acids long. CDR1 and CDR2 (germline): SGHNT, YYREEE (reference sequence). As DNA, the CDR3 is TGTGCCAGCAGCCCCCAAAATATGCGTGCAGATACGCAGTATTTT. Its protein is CASSPQNMRADTQYF.

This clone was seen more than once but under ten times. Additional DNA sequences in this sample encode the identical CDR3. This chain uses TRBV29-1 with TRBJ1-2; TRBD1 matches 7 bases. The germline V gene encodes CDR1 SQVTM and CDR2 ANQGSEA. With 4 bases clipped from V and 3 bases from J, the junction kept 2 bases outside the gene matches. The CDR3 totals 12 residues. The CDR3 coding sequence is TGCAGCGTTGGACAGGGTCACTATGGCTACACCTTC. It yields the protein CSVGQGHYGYTF.

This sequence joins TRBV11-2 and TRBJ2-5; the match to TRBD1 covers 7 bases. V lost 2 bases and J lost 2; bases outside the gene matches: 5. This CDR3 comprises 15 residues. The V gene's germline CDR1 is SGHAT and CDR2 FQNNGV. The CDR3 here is CASSLSRDRQETQYF. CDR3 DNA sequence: TGTGCCAGCAGCTTATCCCGGGACAGACAAGAGACCCAGTACTTC.

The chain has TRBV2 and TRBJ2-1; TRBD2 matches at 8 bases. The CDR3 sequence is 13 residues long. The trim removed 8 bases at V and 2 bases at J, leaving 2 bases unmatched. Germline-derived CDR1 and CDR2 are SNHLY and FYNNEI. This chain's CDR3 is CASREGPYNEQFF. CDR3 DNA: TGTGCCAGCCGGGAGGGCCCCTACAATGAGCAGTTCTTC.

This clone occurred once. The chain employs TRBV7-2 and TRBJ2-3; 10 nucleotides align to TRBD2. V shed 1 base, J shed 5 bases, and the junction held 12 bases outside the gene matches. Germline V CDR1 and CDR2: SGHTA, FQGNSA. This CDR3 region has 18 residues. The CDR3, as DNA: TGTGCCAGCAGCTTAGAGTCGCTAGCGGGAGACGTCAGAGATACGCAGTATTTT. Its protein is CASSLESLAGDVRDTQYF.

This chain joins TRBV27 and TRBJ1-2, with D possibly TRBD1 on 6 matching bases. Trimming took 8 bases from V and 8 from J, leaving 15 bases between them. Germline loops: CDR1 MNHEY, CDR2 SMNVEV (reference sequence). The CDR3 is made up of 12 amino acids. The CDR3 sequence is CASRAQGDGYTF. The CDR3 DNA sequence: TGTGCCAGCCGGGCACAGGGAGACGGCTACACCTTC.

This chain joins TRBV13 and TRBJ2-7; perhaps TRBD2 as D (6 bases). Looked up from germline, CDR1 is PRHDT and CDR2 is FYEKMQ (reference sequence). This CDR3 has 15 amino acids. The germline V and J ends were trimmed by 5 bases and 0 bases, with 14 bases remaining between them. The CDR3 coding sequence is TGTGCCAGCAGCCCCGCCGGGAGTACCTCCTACGAGCAGTACTTC. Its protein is CASSPAGSTSYEQYF. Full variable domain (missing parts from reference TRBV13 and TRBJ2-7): AAGVIQSPRHLIKEKRETATLKCYPIPRHDTVYWYQQGPGQDPQFLISFYEKMQSDKGSIPDRFSAQQFSDYHSELNMSSLELGDSALYFCASSPAGSTSYEQYFGPGTRLTVT.

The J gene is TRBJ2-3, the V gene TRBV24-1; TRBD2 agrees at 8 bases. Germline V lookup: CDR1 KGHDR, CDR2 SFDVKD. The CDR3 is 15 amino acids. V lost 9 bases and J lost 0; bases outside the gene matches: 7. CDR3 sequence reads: CATATAGVSTDTQYF. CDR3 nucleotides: TGTGCCACCGCCACAGCGGGGGTAAGCACAGATACGCAGTATTTT.

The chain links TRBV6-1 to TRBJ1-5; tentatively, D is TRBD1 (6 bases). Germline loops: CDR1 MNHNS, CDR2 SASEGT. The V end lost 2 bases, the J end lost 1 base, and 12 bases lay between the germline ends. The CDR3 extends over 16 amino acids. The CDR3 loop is CASSENGRGSNQPQHF. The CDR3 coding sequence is TGTGCCAGCAGTGAAAACGGCAGGGGAAGCAATCAGCCCCAGCATTTT.

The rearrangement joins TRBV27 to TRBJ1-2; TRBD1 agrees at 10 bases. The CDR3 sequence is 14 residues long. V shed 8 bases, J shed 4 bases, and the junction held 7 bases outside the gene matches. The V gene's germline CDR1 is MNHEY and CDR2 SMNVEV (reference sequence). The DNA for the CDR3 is TGTGCCAGCGGCGACAGGGGGCGAAGCTATGGCTACACCTTC. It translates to CASGDRGRSYGYTF.

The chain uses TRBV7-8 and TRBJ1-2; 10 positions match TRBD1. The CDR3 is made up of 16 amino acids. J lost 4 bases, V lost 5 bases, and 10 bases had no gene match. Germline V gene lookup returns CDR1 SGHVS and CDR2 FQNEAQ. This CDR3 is CASSKTGTGDVYGYTF. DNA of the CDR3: TGTGCCAGCAGCAAAACCGGGACAGGGGACGTCTATGGCTACACCTTC. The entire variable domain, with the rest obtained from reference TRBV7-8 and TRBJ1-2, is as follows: GAGVSQSPRYKVAKRGQDVALRCDPISGHVSLFWYQQALGQGPEFLTYFQNEAQLDKSGLPSDRFFAERPEGSVSTLKIQRTQQEDSAVYLCASSKTGTGDVYGYTFGSGTRLTVV.

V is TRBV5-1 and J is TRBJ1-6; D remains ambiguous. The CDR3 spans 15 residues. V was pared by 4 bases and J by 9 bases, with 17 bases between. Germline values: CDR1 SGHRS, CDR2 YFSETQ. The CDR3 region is CASSPGGTSGSPLHF. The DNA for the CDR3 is TGCGCCAGCAGCCCGGGCGGCACAAGCGGTTCACCCCTCCACTTT.

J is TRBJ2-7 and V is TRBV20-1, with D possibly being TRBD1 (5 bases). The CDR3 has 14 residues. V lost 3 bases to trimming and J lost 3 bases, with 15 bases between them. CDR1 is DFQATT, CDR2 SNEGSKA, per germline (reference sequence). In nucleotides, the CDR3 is TGCAGTGCTAGTACAGGAGATCTACTCTACGAGCAGTACTTC. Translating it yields CSASTGDLLYEQYF.

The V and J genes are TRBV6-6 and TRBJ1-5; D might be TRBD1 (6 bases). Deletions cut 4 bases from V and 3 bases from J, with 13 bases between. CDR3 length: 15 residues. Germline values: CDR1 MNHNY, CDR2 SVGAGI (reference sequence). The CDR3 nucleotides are TGTGCCAGCAGTTTGGGACAATCCTCCAATCAGCCCCAGCATTTT. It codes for CASSLGQSSNQPQHF.

This CDR3 is CASSEETSGTQYF. The CDR3 DNA reads as TGTGCCAGCAGTGAGGAGACTAGCGGGACCCAGTACTTC. This chain uses TRBV2 with TRBJ2-5; 9 bases line up with TRBD2. V was pared by 3 bases and J by 7 bases, with 3 bases of the junction left unmatched. This CDR3 has 13 amino acids. The germline gives CDR1 SNHLY, CDR2 FYNNEI. Full variable domain (missing parts from reference TRBV2 and TRBJ2-5): EPEVTQTPSHQVTQMGQEVILRCVPISNHLYFYWYRQILGQKVEFLVSFYNNEISEKSEIFDDQFSVERPDGSNFTLKIRSTKLEDSAMYFCASSEETSGTQYFGPGTRLLVL.

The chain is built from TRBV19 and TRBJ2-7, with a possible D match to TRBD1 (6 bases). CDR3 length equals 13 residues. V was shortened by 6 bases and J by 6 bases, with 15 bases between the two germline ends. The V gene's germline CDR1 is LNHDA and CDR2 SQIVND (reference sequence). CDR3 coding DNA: TGTGCCAGTAGGTCACAGGGCGCCTTCGAGCAGTACTTC. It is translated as CASRSQGAFEQYF.

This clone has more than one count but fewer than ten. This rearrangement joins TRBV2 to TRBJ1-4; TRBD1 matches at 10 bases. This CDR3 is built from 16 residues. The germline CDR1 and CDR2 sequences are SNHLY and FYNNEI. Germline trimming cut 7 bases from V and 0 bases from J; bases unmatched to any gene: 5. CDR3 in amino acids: CASKIGQGATNEKLFF. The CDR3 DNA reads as TGTGCCAGCAAAATAGGACAGGGGGCAACTAATGAAAAACTGTTTTTT.

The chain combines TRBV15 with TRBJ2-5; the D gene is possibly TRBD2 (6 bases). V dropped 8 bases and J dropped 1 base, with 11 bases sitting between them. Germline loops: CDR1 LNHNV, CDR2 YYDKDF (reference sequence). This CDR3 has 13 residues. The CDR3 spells CATGRQIQETQYF. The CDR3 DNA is TGTGCCACCGGGAGGCAGATCCAAGAGACCCAGTACTTC.

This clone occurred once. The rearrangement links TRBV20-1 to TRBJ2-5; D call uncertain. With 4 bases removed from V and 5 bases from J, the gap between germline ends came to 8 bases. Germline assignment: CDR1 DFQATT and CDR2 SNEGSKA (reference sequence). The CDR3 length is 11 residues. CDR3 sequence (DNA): TGCAGTGCTAAAATGAGGGAGACCCAGTACTTC. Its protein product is CSAKMRETQYF.

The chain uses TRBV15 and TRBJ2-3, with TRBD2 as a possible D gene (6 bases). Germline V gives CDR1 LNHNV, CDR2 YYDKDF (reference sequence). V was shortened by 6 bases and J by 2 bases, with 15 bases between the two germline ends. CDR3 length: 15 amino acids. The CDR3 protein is CATSIRGILTDTQYF. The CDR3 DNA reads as TGTGCCACCAGTATTCGCGGGATCCTCACAGATACGCAGTATTTT.

CDR3: CASSFSGPNNEAFF. The CDR3 bases are TGTGCCAGCAGCTTTAGTGGTCCCAATAATGAAGCTTTCTTT. The V and J genes are TRBV7-2 and TRBJ1-1, with unresolved D. The CDR3 runs to 14 residues. Trimming pared 3 bases from V and 7 bases from J, leaving 15 bases between. Germline loops: CDR1 SGHTA, CDR2 FQGNSA.

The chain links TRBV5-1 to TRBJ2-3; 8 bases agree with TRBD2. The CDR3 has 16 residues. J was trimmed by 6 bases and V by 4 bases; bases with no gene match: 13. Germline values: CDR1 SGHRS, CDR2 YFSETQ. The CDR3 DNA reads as TGCGCCAGCAGCATCACTAGCGGAGGAGTGGCGGATACGCAGTATTTT. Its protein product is CASSITSGGVADTQYF.

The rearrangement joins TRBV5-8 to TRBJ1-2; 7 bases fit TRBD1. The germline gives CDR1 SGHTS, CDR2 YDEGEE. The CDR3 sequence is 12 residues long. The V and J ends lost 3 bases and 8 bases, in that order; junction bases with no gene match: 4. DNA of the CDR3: TGTGCCAGCAGCTGGACAGGACCAGGCTACACCTTC. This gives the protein CASSWTGPGYTF.